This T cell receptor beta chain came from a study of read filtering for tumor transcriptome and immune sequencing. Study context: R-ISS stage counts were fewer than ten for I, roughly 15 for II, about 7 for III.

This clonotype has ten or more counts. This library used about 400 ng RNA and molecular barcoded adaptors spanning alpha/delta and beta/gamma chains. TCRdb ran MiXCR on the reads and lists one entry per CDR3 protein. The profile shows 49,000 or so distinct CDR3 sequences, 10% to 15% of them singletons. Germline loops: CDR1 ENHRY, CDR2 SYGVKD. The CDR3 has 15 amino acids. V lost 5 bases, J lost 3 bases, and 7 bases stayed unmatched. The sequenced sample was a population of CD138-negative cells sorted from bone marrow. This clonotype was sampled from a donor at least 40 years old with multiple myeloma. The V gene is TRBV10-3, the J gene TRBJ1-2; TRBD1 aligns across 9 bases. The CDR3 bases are TGTGCCATCAGTCCCTCGGACAGGGGTGACTATGGCTACACCTTC. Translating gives CAISPSDRGDYGYTF.